This T cell receptor (beta chain) was captured in a study of early T cells in non-severe SARS-CoV-2 infection. Across the study: The authors sequenced bulk RNA from unsorted whole blood, leaving chains unpaired.

This clonotype has just a few counts. Germline CDR1 is SGHRS and CDR2 is YFSETQ. Trimming removed 5 bases at V and 0 bases at J, with 6 bases between. The CDR3 is 14 amino acids. Researchers attached unique molecular identifiers to individual cDNA molecules. TCRdb called the 5' RACE reads again in MiXCR, with one record for every CDR3 protein. In the table there are fewer than 80,000 distinct CDR3 sequences, less than 9.5% of which are singletons. The V gene is TRBV5-1, the J gene TRBJ2-6; D uncertain. The sequence derives from an adult who was a healthcare worker with PCR-confirmed SARS-CoV-2 infection or an uninfected control (not recorded which). The sequencing here drew on whole blood, taken at baseline. The CDR3 loop reads CASRDPSGANVLTF. In nucleotides, the CDR3 is TGCGCCAGCAGAGACCCCTCTGGGGCCAACGTCCTGACTTTC.